The entry that follows covers one T cell receptor beta chain sequence. These data come from a study of blood T cell repertoires in COVID-19. Study overall: T cells, B-cell-depleted T cells, or PBMCs supplied cDNA or gDNA.

Deletions cut 4 bases from V and 0 bases from J, with 10 bases between. In germline, CDR1 is MGHRA, CDR2 YSYEKL. The CDR3 is made up of 15 amino acids. Assay used: immunoSEQ multiplex PCR; TCRdb lists only in-frame clones, some missing. Of approximately 88,000 clones in the sample, about 89% were seen once. The receptor was isolated from a woman in her forties or fifties in a cohort sampled during active COVID-19. This chain connects TRBV4-1 to TRBJ1-3; a weak D match, TRBD1 (5 bases). Sequenced input: peripheral blood. The CDR3 region is CASSLSGSSGNTIYF. The CDR3 nucleotides are TGCGCCAGCAGCCTATCAGGGTCCTCTGGAAACACCATATATTTT.